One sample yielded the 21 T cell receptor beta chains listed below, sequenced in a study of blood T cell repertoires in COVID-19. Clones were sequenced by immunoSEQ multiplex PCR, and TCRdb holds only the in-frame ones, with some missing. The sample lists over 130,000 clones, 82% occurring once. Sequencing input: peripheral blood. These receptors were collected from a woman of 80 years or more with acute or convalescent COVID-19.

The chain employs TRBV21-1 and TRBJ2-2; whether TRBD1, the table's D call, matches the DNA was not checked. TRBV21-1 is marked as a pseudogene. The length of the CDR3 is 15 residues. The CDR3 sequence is CASSKDRGQRGELFF. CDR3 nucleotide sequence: TGTGCCAGCAGCAAGGACAGGGGGCAACGAGGGGAGCTGTTTTTT.

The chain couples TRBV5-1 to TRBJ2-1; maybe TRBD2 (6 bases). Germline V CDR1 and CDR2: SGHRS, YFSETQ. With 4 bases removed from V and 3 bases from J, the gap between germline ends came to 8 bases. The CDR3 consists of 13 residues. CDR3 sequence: CASSPDYYNEQFF. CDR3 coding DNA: TGCGCCAGCAGCCCGGACTACTACAATGAGCAGTTCTTC.

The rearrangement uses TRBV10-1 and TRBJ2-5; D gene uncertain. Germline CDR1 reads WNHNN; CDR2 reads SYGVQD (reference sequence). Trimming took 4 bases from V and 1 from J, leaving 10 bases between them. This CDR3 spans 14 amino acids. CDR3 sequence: CASSARRSQETQYF. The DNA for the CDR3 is TGCGCCAGCAGTGCTAGACGTAGCCAAGAGACCCAGTACTTC.

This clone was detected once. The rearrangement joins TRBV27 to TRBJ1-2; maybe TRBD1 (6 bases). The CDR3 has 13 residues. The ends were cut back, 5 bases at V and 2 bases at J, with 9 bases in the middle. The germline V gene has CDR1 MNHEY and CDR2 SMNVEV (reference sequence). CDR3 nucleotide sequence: TGTGCCAGCAGTAAACAGGGCAACTATGGCTACACCTTC. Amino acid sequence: CASSKQGNYGYTF.

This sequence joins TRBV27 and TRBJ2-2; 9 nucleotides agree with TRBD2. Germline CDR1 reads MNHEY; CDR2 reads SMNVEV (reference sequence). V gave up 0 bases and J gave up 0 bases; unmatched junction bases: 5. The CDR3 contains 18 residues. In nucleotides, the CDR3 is TGTGCCAGCAGTTTATCCGCGGGAGGGGCTTCGAACACCGGGGAGCTGTTTTTT. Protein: CASSLSAGGASNTGELFF.

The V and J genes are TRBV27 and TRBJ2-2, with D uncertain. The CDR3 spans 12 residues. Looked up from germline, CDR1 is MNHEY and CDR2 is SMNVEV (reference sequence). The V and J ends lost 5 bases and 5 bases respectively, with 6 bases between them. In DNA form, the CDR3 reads TGTGCCAGCAGTCTAGTTACCGGGGAGCTGTTTTTT. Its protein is CASSLVTGELFF.

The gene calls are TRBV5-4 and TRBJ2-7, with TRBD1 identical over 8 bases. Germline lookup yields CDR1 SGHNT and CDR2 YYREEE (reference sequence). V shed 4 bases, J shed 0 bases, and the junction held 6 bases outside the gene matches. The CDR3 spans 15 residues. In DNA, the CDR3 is TGTGCCAGCAGCCCCCCAGGGGGCAGCTCCTACGAGCAGTACTTC. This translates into CASSPPGGSSYEQYF.

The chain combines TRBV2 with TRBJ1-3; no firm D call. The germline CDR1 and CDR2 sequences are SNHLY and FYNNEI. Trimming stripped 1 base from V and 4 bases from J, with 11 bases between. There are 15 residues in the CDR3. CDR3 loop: CASSEDNFMGNTIYF. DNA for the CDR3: TGTGCCAGCAGTGAAGATAACTTTATGGGAAACACCATATATTTT.

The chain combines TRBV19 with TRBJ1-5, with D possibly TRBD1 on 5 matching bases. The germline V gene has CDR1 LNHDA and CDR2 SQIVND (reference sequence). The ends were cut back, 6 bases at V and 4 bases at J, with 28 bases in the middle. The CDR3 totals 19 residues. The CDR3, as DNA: TGTGCCAGTAGGATTAGTCCCTGGGCATTGGGAGGGGAGAATCAGCCCCAGCATTTT. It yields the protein CASRISPWALGGENQPQHF.

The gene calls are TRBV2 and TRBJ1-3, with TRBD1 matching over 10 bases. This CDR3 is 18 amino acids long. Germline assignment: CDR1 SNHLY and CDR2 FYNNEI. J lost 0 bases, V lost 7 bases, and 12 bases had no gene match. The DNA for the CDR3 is TGTGCCAGCACTCTACATCGTGGGACAGGGGTCTCTGGAAACACCATATATTTT. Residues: CASTLHRGTGVSGNTIYF. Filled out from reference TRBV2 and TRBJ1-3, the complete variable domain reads EPEVTQTPSHQVTQMGQEVILRCVPISNHLYFYWYRQILGQKVEFLVSFYNNEISEKSEIFDDQFSVERPDGSNFTLKIRSTKLEDSAMYFCASTLHRGTGVSGNTIYFGEGSWLTVV.

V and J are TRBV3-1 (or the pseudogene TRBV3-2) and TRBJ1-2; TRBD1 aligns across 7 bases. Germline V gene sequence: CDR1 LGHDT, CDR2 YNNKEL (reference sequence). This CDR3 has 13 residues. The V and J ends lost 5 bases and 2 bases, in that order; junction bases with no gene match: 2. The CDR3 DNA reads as TGTGCCAGCAGCTGGGACAGCAACTATGGCTACACCTTC. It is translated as CASSWDSNYGYTF.

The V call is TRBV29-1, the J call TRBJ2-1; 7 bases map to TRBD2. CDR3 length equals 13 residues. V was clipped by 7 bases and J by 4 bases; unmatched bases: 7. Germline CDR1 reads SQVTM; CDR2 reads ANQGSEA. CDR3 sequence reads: CSARTSQYNEQFF. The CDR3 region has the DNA TGCAGCGCTCGGACTAGTCAGTACAATGAGCAGTTCTTC.

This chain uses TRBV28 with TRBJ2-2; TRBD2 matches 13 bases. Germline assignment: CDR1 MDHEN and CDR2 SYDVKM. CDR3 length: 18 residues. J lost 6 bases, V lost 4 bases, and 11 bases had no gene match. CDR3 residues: CASSSYTSGRAGAGELFF. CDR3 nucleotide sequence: TGTGCCAGCAGTTCCTACACTAGCGGGAGGGCGGGAGCCGGGGAGCTGTTTTTT. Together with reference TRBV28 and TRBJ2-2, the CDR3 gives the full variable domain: DVKVTQSSRYLVKRTGEKVFLECVQDMDHENMFWYRQDPGLGLRLIYFSYDVKMKEKGDIPEGYSVSREKKERFSLILESASTNQTSMYLCASSSYTSGRAGAGELFFGEGSRLTVL.

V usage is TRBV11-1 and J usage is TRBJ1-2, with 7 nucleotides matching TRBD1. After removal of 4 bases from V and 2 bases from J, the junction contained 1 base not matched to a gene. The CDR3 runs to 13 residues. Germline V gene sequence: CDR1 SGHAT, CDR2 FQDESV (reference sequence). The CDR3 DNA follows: TGTGCCAGCAGCTCCAGGGGGAACTATGGCTACACCTTC. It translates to CASSSRGNYGYTF.

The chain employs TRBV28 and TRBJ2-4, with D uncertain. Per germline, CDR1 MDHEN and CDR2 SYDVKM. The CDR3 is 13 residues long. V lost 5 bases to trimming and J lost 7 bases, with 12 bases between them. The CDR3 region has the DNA TGTGCCAGCAGTCTACCCTCCCCGAACATTCAGTACTTC. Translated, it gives CASSLPSPNIQYF.

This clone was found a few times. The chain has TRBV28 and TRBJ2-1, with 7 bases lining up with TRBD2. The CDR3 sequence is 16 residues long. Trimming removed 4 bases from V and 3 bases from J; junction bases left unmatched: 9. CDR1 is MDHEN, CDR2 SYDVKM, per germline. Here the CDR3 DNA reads TGTGCCAGCAGTTCGGGGACTACCCTAAACTACAATGAGCAGTTCTTC. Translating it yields CASSSGTTLNYNEQFF.

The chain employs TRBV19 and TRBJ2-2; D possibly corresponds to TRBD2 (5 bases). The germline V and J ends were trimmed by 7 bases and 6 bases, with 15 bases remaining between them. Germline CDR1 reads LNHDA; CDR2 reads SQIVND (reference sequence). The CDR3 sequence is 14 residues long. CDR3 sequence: CASTFLGISGELFF. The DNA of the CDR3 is TGTGCCAGTACGTTTCTCGGGATTTCCGGGGAGCTGTTTTTT.

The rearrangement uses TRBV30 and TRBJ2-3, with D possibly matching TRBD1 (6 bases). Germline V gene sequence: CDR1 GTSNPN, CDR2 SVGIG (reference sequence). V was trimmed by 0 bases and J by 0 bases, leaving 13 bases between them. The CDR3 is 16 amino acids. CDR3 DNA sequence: TGTGCCTGGAGTGTACCACGGACAGCTAGCACAGATACGCAGTATTTT. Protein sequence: CAWSVPRTASTDTQYF.

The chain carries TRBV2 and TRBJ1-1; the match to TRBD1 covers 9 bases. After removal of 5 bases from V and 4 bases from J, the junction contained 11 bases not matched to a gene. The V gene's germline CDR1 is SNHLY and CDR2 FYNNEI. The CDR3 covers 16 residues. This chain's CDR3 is CASSRWTGVGITEAFF. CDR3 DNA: TGTGCCAGCAGTCGGTGGACAGGGGTCGGTATCACTGAAGCTTTCTTT. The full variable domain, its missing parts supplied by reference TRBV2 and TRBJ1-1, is EPEVTQTPSHQVTQMGQEVILRCVPISNHLYFYWYRQILGQKVEFLVSFYNNEISEKSEIFDDQFSVERPDGSNFTLKIRSTKLEDSAMYFCASSRWTGVGITEAFFGQGTRLTVV.

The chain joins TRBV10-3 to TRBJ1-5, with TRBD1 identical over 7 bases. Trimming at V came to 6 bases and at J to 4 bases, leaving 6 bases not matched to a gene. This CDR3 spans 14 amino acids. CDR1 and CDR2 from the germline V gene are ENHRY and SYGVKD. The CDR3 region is CAISPGGYNQPQHF. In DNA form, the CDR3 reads TGTGCCATCAGCCCAGGGGGGTATAATCAGCCCCAGCATTTT.

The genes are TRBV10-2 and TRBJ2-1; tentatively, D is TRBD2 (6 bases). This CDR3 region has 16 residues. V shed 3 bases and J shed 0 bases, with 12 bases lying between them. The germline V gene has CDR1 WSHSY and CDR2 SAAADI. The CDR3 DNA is TGCGCCAGCAGTGATTGGGGGAGGAACTCCTACAATGAGCAGTTCTTC. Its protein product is CASSDWGRNSYNEQFF.